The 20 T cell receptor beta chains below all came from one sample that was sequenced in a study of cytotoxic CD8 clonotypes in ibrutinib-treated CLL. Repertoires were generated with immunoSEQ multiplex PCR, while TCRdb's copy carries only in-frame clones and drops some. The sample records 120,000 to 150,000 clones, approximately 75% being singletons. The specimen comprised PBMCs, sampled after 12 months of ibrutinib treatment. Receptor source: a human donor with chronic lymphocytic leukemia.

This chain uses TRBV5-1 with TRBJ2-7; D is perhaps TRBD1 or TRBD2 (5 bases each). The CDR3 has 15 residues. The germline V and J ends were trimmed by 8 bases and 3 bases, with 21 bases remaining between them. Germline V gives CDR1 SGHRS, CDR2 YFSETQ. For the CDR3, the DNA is TGCGCCAGTTCCTCCGGGGCCCACGATTACTACGAGCAGTACTTC. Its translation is CASSSGAHDYYEQYF.

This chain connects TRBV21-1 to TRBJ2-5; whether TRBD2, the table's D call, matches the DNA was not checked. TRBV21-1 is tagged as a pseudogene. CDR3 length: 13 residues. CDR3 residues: CASMPGWQETQYF. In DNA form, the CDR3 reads TGTGCCAGCATGCCCGGGTGGCAAGAGACCCAGTACTTC.

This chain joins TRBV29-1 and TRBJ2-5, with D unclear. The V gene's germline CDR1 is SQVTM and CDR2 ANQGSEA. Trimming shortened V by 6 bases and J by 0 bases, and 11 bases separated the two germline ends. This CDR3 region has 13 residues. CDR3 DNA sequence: TGCAGCGTCGCTACCAAGTACCAAGAGACCCAGTACTTC. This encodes CSVATKYQETQYF.

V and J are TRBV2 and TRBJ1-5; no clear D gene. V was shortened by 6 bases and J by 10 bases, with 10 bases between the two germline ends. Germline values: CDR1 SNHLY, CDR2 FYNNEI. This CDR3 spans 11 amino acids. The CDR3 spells CASSNLDPQHF. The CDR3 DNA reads TGTGCCAGCAGCAATCTTGACCCCCAGCATTTT.

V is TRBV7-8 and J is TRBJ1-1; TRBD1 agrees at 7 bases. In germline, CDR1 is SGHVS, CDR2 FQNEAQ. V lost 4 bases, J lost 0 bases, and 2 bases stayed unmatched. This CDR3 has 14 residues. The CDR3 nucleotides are TGTGCCAGCAGCTCAGGGACAGTGAACACTGAAGCTTTCTTT. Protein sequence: CASSSGTVNTEAFF.

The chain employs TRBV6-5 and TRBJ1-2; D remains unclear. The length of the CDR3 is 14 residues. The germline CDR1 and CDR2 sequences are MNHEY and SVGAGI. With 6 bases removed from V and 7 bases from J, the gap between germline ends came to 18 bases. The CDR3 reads CASRPDGRVFGYTF. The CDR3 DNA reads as TGTGCCAGCAGACCTGACGGAAGAGTCTTTGGCTACACCTTC.

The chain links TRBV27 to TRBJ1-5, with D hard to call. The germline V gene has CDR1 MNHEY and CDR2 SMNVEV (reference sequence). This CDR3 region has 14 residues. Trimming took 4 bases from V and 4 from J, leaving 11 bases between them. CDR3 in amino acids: CASSSPNGNQPQHF. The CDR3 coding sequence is TGTGCCAGCAGTTCCCCTAATGGGAATCAGCCCCAGCATTTT.

CDR3 DNA: TGTGCCAGCAGCTTATATGCCCGGGGCCGCAGAGACACAGATACGCAGTATTTT. This encodes CASSLYARGRRDTDTQYF. This chain links TRBV7-9 with TRBJ2-3; D could derive from TRBD1 or TRBD2 (5 bases each). With 2 bases removed from V and 2 bases from J, the gap between germline ends came to 20 bases. CDR1 and CDR2 (germline): SEHNR, FQNEAQ (reference sequence). This CDR3 is built from 18 residues.

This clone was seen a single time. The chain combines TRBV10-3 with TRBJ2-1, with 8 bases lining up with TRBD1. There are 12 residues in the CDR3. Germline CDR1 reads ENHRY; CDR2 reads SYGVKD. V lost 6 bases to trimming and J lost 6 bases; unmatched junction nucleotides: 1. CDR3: CAISGQGNEQFF. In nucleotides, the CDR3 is TGTGCCATCAGCGGACAGGGCAATGAGCAGTTCTTC.

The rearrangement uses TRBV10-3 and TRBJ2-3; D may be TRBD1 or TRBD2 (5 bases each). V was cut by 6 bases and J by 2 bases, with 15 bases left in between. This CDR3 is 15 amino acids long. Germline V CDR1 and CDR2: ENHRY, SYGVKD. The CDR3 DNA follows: TGTGCCATCAGAACAGAGCTGGGGGTCACAGATACGCAGTATTTT. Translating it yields CAIRTELGVTDTQYF.

DNA of the CDR3: TGTGCCAGCTCCAGGGGGTCTAGCAATCAGCCCCAGCATTTT. Protein sequence: CASSRGSSNQPQHF. The rearrangement uses TRBV6-1 and TRBJ1-5; 7 bases align to TRBD1. The CDR3 runs to 14 residues. The trim removed 8 bases at V and 0 bases at J, leaving 4 bases unmatched. Germline CDR1 is MNHNS and CDR2 is SASEGT.

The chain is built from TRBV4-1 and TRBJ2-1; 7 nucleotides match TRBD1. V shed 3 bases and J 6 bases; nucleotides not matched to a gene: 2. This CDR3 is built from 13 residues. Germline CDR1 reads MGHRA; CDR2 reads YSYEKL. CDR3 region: CASSQAGGNEQFF. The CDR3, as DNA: TGCGCCAGCAGCCAGGCAGGGGGCAATGAGCAGTTCTTC.

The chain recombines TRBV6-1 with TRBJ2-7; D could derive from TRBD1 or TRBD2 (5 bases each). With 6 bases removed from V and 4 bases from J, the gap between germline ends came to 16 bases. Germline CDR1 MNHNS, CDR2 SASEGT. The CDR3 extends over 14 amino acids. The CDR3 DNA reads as TGTGCCAGCAGCCCCGCGAGGGGCTTTTACGAGCAGTACTTC. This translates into CASSPARGFYEQYF.

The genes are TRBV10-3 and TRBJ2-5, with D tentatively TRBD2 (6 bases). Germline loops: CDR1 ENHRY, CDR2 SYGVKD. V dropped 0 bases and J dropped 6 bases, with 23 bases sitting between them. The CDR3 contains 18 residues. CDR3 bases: TGTGCCATCAGTGAGTCCTTCTCAGTGGAGACTAGAGTGAAGACCCAGTACTTC. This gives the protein CAISESFSVETRVKTQYF.

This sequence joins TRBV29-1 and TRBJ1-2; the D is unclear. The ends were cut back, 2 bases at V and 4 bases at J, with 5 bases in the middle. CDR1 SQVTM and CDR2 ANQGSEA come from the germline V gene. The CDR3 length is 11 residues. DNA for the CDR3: TGCAGCGTTGAACAGACCTATGGCTACACCTTC. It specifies CSVEQTYGYTF.

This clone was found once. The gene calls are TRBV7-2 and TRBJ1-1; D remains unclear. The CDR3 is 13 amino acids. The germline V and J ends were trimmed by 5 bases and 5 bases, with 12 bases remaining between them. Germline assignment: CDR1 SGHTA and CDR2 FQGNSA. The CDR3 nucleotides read TGTGCCAGCAGCCCCCGCACACTAACTGAAGCTTTCTTT. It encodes CASSPRTLTEAFF.

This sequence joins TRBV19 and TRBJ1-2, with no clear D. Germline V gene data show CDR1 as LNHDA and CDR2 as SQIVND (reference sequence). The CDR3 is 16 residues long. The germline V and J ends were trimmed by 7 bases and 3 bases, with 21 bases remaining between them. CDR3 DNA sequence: TGTGCCAGTACCAGTATAGCTGCTGGAGGTGACTATGGCTACACCTTC. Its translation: CASTSIAAGGDYGYTF. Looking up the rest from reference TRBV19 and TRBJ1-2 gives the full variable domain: DGGITQSPKYLFRKEGQNVTLSCEQNLNHDAMYWYRQDPGQGLRLIYYSQIVNDFQKGDIAEGYSVSREKKESFPLTVTSAQKNPTAFYLCASTSIAAGGDYGYTFGSGTRLTVV.

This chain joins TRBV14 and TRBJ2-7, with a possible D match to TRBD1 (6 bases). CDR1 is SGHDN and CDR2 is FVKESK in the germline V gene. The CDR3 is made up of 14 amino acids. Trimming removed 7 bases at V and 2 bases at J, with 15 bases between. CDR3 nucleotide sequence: TGTGCCAGCAACGACCGTGGGGGCCCCTACGAGCAGTACTTC. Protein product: CASNDRGGPYEQYF.

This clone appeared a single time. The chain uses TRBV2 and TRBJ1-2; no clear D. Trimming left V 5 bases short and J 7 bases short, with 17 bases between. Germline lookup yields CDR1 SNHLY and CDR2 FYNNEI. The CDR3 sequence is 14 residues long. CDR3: CASSLGAGLGGYTF. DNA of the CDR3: TGTGCCAGCAGTCTAGGTGCCGGGCTGGGTGGCTACACCTTC.

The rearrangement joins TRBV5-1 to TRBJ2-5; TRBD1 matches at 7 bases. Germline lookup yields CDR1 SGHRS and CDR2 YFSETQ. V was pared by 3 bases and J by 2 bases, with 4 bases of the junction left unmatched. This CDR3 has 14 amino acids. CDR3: CASSSRQGQETQYF. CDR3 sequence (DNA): TGCGCCAGCAGCTCCCGACAGGGACAAGAGACCCAGTACTTC.